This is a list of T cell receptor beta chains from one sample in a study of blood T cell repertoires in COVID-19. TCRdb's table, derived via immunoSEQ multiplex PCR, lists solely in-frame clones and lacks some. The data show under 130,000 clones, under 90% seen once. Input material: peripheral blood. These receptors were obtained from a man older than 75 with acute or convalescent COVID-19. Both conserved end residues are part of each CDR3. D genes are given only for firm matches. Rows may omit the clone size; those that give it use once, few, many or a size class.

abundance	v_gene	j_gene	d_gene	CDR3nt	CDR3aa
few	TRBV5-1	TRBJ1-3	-	TGCGCCAGCAGCTTGGGTTGGGGCAGCTCTGGAAACACCATATATTTT	CASSLGWGSSGNTIYF
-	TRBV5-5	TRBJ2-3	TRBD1	TGTGCCAGCAGCCTTCAGGGGGCCACCCCTTTTAGCACAGATACGCAGTATTTT	CASSLQGATPFSTDTQYF
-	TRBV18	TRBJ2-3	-	TGTGCCAGCTCCCACCAGGATACGGGAGTTACGGGTACGCAGTATTTT	CASSHQDTGVTGTQYF
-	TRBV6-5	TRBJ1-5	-	TGTGCCAGCAGGAAACAGGGTAATAGCAATCAGCCCCAGCATTTT	CASRKQGNSNQPQHF
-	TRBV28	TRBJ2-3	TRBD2	TGTGCCAGCAGTTTATTCTCCGGGACTAGCGGGAGGGGGCCCACAGATACGCAGTATTTT	CASSLFSGTSGRGPTDTQYF
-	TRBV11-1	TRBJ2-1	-	TGTGCCAGCAGGACGGACAGATACAATGAGCAGTTCTTC	CASRTDRYNEQFF
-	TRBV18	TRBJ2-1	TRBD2	TGTGCCAGCTCACCAGGGCTAGCGGGAGGAAATGAGCAGTTCTTC	CASSPGLAGGNEQFF
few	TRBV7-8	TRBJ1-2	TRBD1	TGTGCCAGCAGCTTAGAGACAGGGGCGAACTATGGCTACACCTTC	CASSLETGANYGYTF
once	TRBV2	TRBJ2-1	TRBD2	TGTGCCAGCAGTCCCTATAGGACTAGCGGTTCCTACAATGAGCAGTTCTTC	CASSPYRTSGSYNEQFF
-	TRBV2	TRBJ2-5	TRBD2	TGTGCCAGCAGTGGAAACGGCGGGGGGGAGCCCCACTTC	CASSGNGGGEPHF
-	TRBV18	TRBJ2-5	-	TGTGCCAGCTCACCTAAAGAGACCCAGTACTTC	CASSPKETQYF
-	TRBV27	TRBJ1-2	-	TGTGCCAGCAGTCTTACAGGGAACCCCCTTGGCTACACCTTC	CASSLTGNPLGYTF
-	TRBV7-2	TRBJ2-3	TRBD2	TGTGCCAGCAGCTTAGCGCTAGCGGGAGCCACAGATACGCAGTATTTT	CASSLALAGATDTQYF
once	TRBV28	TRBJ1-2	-	TGTGCCAGCAGTTTGGCCAGCTATGGCTACACCTTC	CASSLASYGYTF
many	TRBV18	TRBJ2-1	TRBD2	TGTGCCAGCTCACCACCGGGAGGGAACAATGAGCAGTTCTTC	CASSPPGGNNEQFF
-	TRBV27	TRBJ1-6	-	TGTGCCAGCAGTCGAGAGGCGGGGCAGACTCCATATGCTACGAATTCACCCCTCCACTTT	CASSREAGQTPYATNSPLHF
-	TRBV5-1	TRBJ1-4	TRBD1	TGCGCCAGCAGCTTCTCCGGGACAGCTAATGAAAAACTGTTTTTT	CASSFSGTANEKLFF
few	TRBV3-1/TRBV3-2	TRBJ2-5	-	TGTGCCAGCAGCCAAGAGGGGCAGTTTGGTAAGTACTTC	CASSQEGQFGKYF
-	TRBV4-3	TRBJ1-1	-	TGCGCCAGCAGCCAAGATCCGGGGGGGGGCGATTGGGCTTTCTTT	CASSQDPGGGDWAFF
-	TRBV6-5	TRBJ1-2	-	TGTGCCAGCAGTTACTCCAGGGATCGGGGCTACACCTTC	CASSYSRDRGYTF
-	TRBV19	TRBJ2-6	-	TGTGCCAGTAGGGCGGGACAGAGCTCTGGGGCCAACGTCCTGACTTTC	CASRAGQSSGANVLTF
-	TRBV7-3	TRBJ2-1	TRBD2	TGTGCCAGCAGCTTAACGGGACTAGCGGGAGTAAGAAATGAGCAGTTCTTC	CASSLTGLAGVRNEQFF
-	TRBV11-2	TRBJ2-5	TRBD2	TGTGCCAGCAGCATAACTAGCGGGCTCCAAGAGACCCAGTACTTC	CASSITSGLQETQYF
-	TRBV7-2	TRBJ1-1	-	TGTGCCAGCAGCTTACTGGGGAGGAACACTGAAGCTTTCTTT	CASSLLGRNTEAFF
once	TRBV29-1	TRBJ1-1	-	TGCAGCGTCGTTCCTTCAGGGATCACTGAAGCTTTCTTT	CSVVPSGITEAFF
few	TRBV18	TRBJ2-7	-	TGTGCCAGCTCACCCTCGACAGACAGCTCCTACGAGCAGTACTTC	CASSPSTDSSYEQYF
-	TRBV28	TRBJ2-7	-	TGTGCCAGCAGTTTAAGCGGCCAACTTTACGAGCAGTACTTC	CASSLSGQLYEQYF
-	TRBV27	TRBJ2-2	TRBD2	TGTGCCACCCAAACGCGGACTAGCGGGTTTGGCGGGGAGCTGTTTTTT	CATQTRTSGFGGELFF
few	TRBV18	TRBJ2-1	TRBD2	TGTGCCAGCTCACCCCGGGGGACTAGCGGAGCCTACAATGAGCAGTTCTTC	CASSPRGTSGAYNEQFF
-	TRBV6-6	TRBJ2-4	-	TGTGCCAGCAGTTCCCTCCATCGGGGGACGGAGAGGGACTTC	CASSSLHRGTERDF
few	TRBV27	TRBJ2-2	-	TGTGCCAGCAGGAGAAGCGGAAACACCGGGGAGCTGTTTTTT	CASRRSGNTGELFF
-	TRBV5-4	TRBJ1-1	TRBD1	TGTGCCAGCAGCCTTATAAACAGGGGGAACACTGAAGCTTTCTTT	CASSLINRGNTEAFF
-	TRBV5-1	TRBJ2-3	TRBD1	TGCGCCAGCAGCAGCGGGACAGGGGGCATGGATACGCAGTATTTT	CASSSGTGGMDTQYF
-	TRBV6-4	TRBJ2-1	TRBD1	TGTGCCAGCAGTGAGGTTCGACAGGGAAGACTCAATGAGCAGTTCTTC	CASSEVRQGRLNEQFF
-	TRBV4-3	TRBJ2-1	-	TGCGCCGGCAGCCACGGGGTATTCGCTTACAATGAGCAGTTCTTC	CAGSHGVFAYNEQFF
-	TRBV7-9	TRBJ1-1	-	TGTGCCAGCAGCAGAAGTGGAGGCACTGAAGCTTTCTTT	CASSRSGGTEAFF
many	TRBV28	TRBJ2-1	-	TGTGCCAGCAGTTTCGGGACTGGCTACAATGAGCAGTTCTTC	CASSFGTGYNEQFF
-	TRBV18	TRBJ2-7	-	TGTGCCAGCTCACCACGAAACAGCTACGAGCAGTACTTC	CASSPRNSYEQYF
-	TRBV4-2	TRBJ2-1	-	TGTGCCAGCAGCCAAGGCGGGGGGACAGATTACAATGAGCAGTTCTTC	CASSQGGGTDYNEQFF
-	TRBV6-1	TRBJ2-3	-	TGTGCCAGCAGTGAAGCGCGTAGCACAGATACGCAGTATTTT	CASSEARSTDTQYF
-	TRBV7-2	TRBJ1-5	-	TGTGCCAGCAGCCTCGGACATCCCGCGAGGCAGCCCCAGCATTTT	CASSLGHPARQPQHF
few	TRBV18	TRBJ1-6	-	TGTGCCAGCTCGACCGACAGGAATTCACCCCTCCACTTT	CASSTDRNSPLHF
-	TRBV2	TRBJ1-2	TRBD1	TGTGCCAGCAGTGGGGACAGTAACTATGGCTACACCTTC	CASSGDSNYGYTF
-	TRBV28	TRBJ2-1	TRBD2	TGTGCCAGCAGTCCCCTGGGACTAGAATTCGATGAGCAGTTCTTC	CASSPLGLEFDEQFF
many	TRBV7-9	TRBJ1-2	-	TGTGCCAGCAGCTTAGGCGGGAATAACTATGGCTACACCTTC	CASSLGGNNYGYTF
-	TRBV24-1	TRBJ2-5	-	TGTGCCACCAGTGACACAGGGAAAGAAGAGACCCAGTACTTC	CATSDTGKEETQYF
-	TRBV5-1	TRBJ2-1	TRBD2	TGCGCCAGCAGCTACGGGACTAGCGGGAGCGACAATGAGCAGTTCTTC	CASSYGTSGSDNEQFF
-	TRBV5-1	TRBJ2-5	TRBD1	TGCGCCAGCAGCTCTGGGACAGGGGCGTACCAAGAGACCCAGTACTTC	CASSSGTGAYQETQYF
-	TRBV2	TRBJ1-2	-	TGTGCCAGCAGTGAAAACAGGGAAGGCTACACCTTC	CASSENREGYTF
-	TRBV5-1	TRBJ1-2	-	TGCGCCAGCAGCTTGGAGTCAGTCAACTATGGCTACACCTTC	CASSLESVNYGYTF
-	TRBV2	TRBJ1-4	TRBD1	TGTGCCAGCAGGCAGTCCGGGACAGGGGTCCAAAAACTGTTTTTT	CASRQSGTGVQKLFF